Listed here are 18 T cell receptor beta chains from one sample, sequenced in a study of blood T cell repertoires in COVID-19. The assay was immunoSEQ multiplex PCR, and TCRdb's table has in-frame clones only and misses some. The sample contains around 25,000 clones, under 90% of which appear only once. The source material was peripheral blood. Receptors originate from a woman aged 80 or over with acute or convalescent COVID-19.

V usage is TRBV6-2 or TRBV6-3 and J usage is TRBJ1-5; 9 positions match TRBD1. The CDR3 is 15 residues long. The ends lost 1 base at V and 6 bases at J; junction bases unmatched: 4. Germline V CDR1 and CDR2: MNHEY, SVGEGT. The CDR3 bases are TGTGCCAGCAGTTACTGGACAGGGGAGAGTCAGCCCCAGCATTTT. Amino acid sequence: CASSYWTGESQPQHF.

V is TRBV4-1 and J is TRBJ2-7; TRBD1 matches 9 bases. The CDR3 totals 16 residues. V dropped 4 bases and J dropped 5; count of bases not matched to a gene: 12. The germline gives CDR1 MGHRA, CDR2 YSYEKL. In DNA form, the CDR3 reads TGCGCCAGCAGCCGGGAGGCCCGGGACAGGGTGAACGAGCAGTACTTC. It is translated as CASSREARDRVNEQYF.

This clone was counted only a few times. The chain uses TRBV28 and TRBJ2-7; 8 nucleotides match TRBD2. V lost 10 bases and J lost 3; bases outside the gene matches: 17. The CDR3 spans 16 residues. Germline lookup yields CDR1 MDHEN and CDR2 SYDVKM. The DNA for the CDR3 is TGTGCCATCTCAGTTTATGAGGCGGGAGGACTCTACGAGCAGTACTTC. Translated, it gives CAISVYEAGGLYEQYF.

The V call is TRBV5-1, the J call TRBJ2-3; D might be TRBD1 (6 bases). Trimming removed 5 bases at V and 3 bases at J, with 13 bases between. The germline CDR1 and CDR2 sequences are SGHRS and YFSETQ. The CDR3 runs 14 residues. The DNA for the CDR3 is TGCGCCAGCAGGAAACAGGGTGCGACAGATACGCAGTATTTT. This encodes CASRKQGATDTQYF.

As concerns this clone: The sample contains more than one DNA sequence encoding this CDR3. V is TRBV11-3 and J is TRBJ2-5; tentative D call: TRBD1 (5 bases). The CDR3 totals 13 residues. In germline, CDR1 is SGHNT, CDR2 YENEEA. The V end was cut by 3 bases, the J end by 5 bases, with 10 bases between. CDR3 sequence reads: CASSFGAAETQYF. The CDR3 region has the DNA TGTGCCAGCAGCTTTGGGGCGGCGGAGACCCAGTACTTC.

The chain couples TRBV9 to TRBJ2-1, with D perhaps matching TRBD2 (6 bases). The CDR3 totals 13 residues. In germline, CDR1 is SGDLS, CDR2 YYNGEE. V dropped 3 bases and J dropped 4 bases, with 8 bases sitting between them. The DNA for the CDR3 is TGTGCCAGCAGCGCCGGGGGTTACAATGAGCAGTTCTTC. Residues: CASSAGGYNEQFF.

The chain couples TRBV5-6 to TRBJ1-4; 12 bases line up with TRBD1. J gave up 8 bases and V 4 bases, and 9 bases lay outside the gene matches. The CDR3 has 16 residues. Per germline, CDR1 SGHDT and CDR2 YYEEEE. The CDR3 DNA follows: TGTGCCAGCAGCCGGGACAGGGGGCGGACTAGGGAAAAACTGTTTTTT. It translates to CASSRDRGRTREKLFF.

The V call is TRBV3-1 (or the pseudogene TRBV3-2), the J call TRBJ1-5, with TRBD1 matching 9 bases. Per the germline V gene, CDR1 is LGHDT and CDR2 is YNNKEL (reference sequence). V shed 1 base and J 7 bases; nucleotides not matched to a gene: 14. The CDR3 covers 18 residues. The CDR3: CASSQARDRDFLRQPQHF. The CDR3 bases are TGTGCCAGCAGCCAAGCCCGGGACAGGGATTTCCTCAGGCAGCCCCAGCATTTT.

This clone was picked up a small number of times. The V gene is TRBV5-1, the J gene TRBJ2-7, with TRBD1 matching 10 bases. J lost 3 bases, V lost 3 bases, and 3 bases had no gene match. CDR3 length: 14 residues. The V gene's germline CDR1 is SGHRS and CDR2 YFSETQ. The CDR3 nucleotides are TGCGCCAGCAGCTCCGGGACAGGGGTCTACGAGCAGTACTTC. This translates into CASSSGTGVYEQYF.

This chain uses TRBV7-9 with TRBJ1-5; the D is unclear. The CDR3 is 13 amino acids. Germline values: CDR1 SEHNR, CDR2 FQNEAQ (reference sequence). Trimming removed 1 base at V and 7 bases at J, with 8 bases between. The CDR3 bases are TGTGCCAGCAGCTTAGGTCAGGCCCAGCCCCAGCATTTT. Translating gives CASSLGQAQPQHF.

The CDR3 here is CASSQDRATGEAFF. The CDR3 DNA follows: TGTGCCAGCAGCCAAGATCGAGCGACCGGTGAAGCTTTCTTT. The J gene is TRBJ1-1, the V gene TRBV4-2; D remains ambiguous. Germline assignment: CDR1 LGHNA and CDR2 YNFKEQ. V was trimmed by 0 bases and J by 7 bases, leaving 12 bases between them. The CDR3 length is 14 residues.

This sequence joins TRBV9 and TRBJ2-4, with D possibly matching TRBD1 (7 bases). In germline, CDR1 is SGDLS, CDR2 YYNGEE. Trimming pared 1 base from V and 0 bases from J, leaving 11 bases between. The CDR3 is made up of 16 amino acids. The CDR3 here is CASSVQGGLAKNIQYF. DNA for the CDR3: TGTGCCAGCAGCGTACAGGGGGGTTTAGCCAAAAACATTCAGTACTTC.

The chain employs TRBV4-1 and TRBJ1-5; no clear D gene. The germline CDR1 and CDR2 sequences are MGHRA and YSYEKL. The CDR3 contains 13 residues. V gave up 2 bases and J gave up 7 bases, with 9 bases separating them. CDR3 sequence: CASSQLEGQPQHF. CDR3 DNA sequence: TGCGCCAGCAGCCAACTCGAGGGCCAGCCCCAGCATTTT.

This sequence joins TRBV9 and TRBJ2-1; 8 nucleotides match TRBD2. The CDR3 runs 16 residues. Per the germline V gene, CDR1 is SGDLS and CDR2 is YYNGEE. Trimming at V came to 3 bases and at J to 7 bases, leaving 12 bases not matched to a gene. For the CDR3, the DNA is TGTGCCAGCAGCGGCTCAGCGGGGGCGCCGGGGAATGAGCAGTTCTTC. This sequence encodes CASSGSAGAPGNEQFF.

The chain is built from TRBV7-9 and TRBJ2-7; 11 bases map to TRBD2. The germline gives CDR1 SEHNR, CDR2 FQNEAQ (reference sequence). V lost 7 bases to trimming and J lost 4 bases; unmatched junction nucleotides: 15. The CDR3 contains 17 residues. In DNA, the CDR3 is TGTGCCAGCACCTCTAATCGAGCGGCTAGCGGGAGGTACGAGCAGTACTTC. Amino acids: CASTSNRAASGRYEQYF.

The chain uses TRBV6-5 and TRBJ2-7, with 13 nucleotides matching TRBD2. The V and J ends lost 2 bases and 7 bases, in that order; junction bases with no gene match: 5. This CDR3 has 15 residues. Germline V CDR1 and CDR2: MNHEY, SVGAGI. The CDR3 loop is CASSYGLAGEMEQYF. The CDR3 DNA reads TGTGCCAGCAGTTACGGACTAGCGGGGGAAATGGAGCAGTACTTC.

The DNA for the CDR3 is TGTGCCTGGAGTACTAGGACTAGCGGGAGGGTGGCAGATACGCAGTATTTT. Amino acid sequence: CAWSTRTSGRVADTQYF. The V call is TRBV30, the J call TRBJ2-3; TRBD2 aligns across 15 bases. J lost 4 bases, V lost 2 bases, and 7 bases had no gene match. CDR3 length: 17 amino acids. Per the germline V gene, CDR1 is GTSNPN and CDR2 is SVGIG (reference sequence). Drawing the rest from reference TRBV30 and TRBJ2-3, the complete variable domain is SQTIHQWPATLVQPVGSPLSLECTVEGTSNPNLYWYRQAAGRGLQLLFYSVGIGQISSEVPQNLSASRPQDRQFILSSKKLLLSDSGFYLCAWSTRTSGRVADTQYFGPGTRLTVL.

The chain has TRBV19 and TRBJ1-1; tentatively, D is TRBD1 (5 bases). Trimming removed 5 bases at V and 0 bases at J, with 13 bases between. CDR3 length: 15 residues. Looked up from germline, CDR1 is LNHDA and CDR2 is SQIVND (reference sequence). The CDR3 DNA sequence: TGTGCCAGTAGTCCGCAGACAGCCATGAACACTGAAGCTTTCTTT. This translates into CASSPQTAMNTEAFF.